These T cell receptor beta chains were read from a single sample in a study of long-term antiretroviral therapy in people with HIV. Only in-frame clones appear in the TCRdb table, and some are missing; sequencing was by immunoSEQ multiplex PCR. This table holds 7,000 to 9,500 clones, roughly four fifths found once. This specimen was unsorted PBMCs, taken 0.1 years after starting antiretroviral therapy. The source is a man aged 40-49 years with HIV. The CDR3 runs from the conserved cysteine through the conserved F or W. A D gene is named only where the DNA matches it firmly. Where a row states a size, it is once, few, many or the class of an expanded clone; other rows omit it.

TRBV7-2	NA	NA	TRBJ2-7	TGTGCCAGCAGCTTAGGACCGCTGAGCTCCTACGAGCAGTACTTC	CASSLGPLSSYEQYF
TRBV5-1	NA	NA	TRBJ1-2	TGCGCCAGCAGCTTCGACAGTGTCGACTATGGCTACACCTTC	CASSFDSVDYGYTF
TRBV27	NA	NA	TRBJ2-7	TGTGCCAGCAGTTTTGGAGATCTCTGGGAGCAGTACTTC	CASSFGDLWEQYF
TRBV9	NA	NA	TRBJ1-1	TGTGCCAGCAGCGTAGCTACAGGGTCAGCTTTCTTT	CASSVATGSAFF
TRBV18	NA	once	TRBJ1-1	TGTGCCAGCTCACCACCGTCAGGTGAAGCTTTCTTT	CASSPPSGEAFF
TRBV7-9	NA	few	TRBJ1-2	TGTGCCAGCAGCCCCCCCTGGACAGAATATGGCTACACCTTC	CASSPPWTEYGYTF
TRBV2	NA	NA	TRBJ1-4	TGTGCCAGCAGTGAAAGAACAGGAGAAAAACTGTTTTTT	CASSERTGEKLFF
TRBV6-5	TRBD2	NA	TRBJ2-1	TGTGCCAGCAGGCGGGCTAGCGGGGGGAACAATGAGCAGTTCTTC	CASRRASGGNNEQFF
TRBV30	NA	NA	TRBJ1-5	TGTGCCTGGAGTGAGGCGGGGGGCGAGCAGCCCCAGCATTTT	CAWSEAGGEQPQHF
TRBV25-1	NA	NA	TRBJ2-3	TGTGCCAGCAGTGAATATTTAACGGGGGCCTCGACAGATACGCAGTATTTT	CASSEYLTGASTDTQYF
TRBV6-6	NA	NA	TRBJ1-1	TGTGCCAGCAGAGCTAACACTGAAGCTTTCTTT	CASRANTEAFF
TRBV9	TRBD1	NA	TRBJ1-1	TGTGCCAGCAGCCCCTGGGACAGTAACACTGAAGCTTTCTTT	CASSPWDSNTEAFF
TRBV5-6	NA	NA	TRBJ1-5	TGTGCCAGCAGCTTGAGGCGGACCCCGACCCAGCATTTT	CASSLRRTPTQHF
TRBV6-6	NA	NA	TRBJ1-2	TGTGCCAGCAGTTACGACGGTAACTATGGCTACACCTTC	CASSYDGNYGYTF
TRBV5-5	TRBD1	NA	TRBJ1-4	TGTGCCAGCAGCTCGACAGGGAAGGATGAAAAACTGTTTTTT	CASSSTGKDEKLFF
TRBV7-9	TRBD1	NA	TRBJ1-4	TGTGCCAGCAGCTTGGCCGGGACAGCCTCTAGACTGTTTTTT	CASSLAGTASRLFF
TRBV2	NA	NA	TRBJ2-4	TGTGCCAGCAGTGAATGGGGGGCTCACATTCAGTACTTC	CASSEWGAHIQYF
TRBV13	NA	NA	TRBJ2-2	TGTGCCAGCAGCTTAATGGCCACCGGGGAGCTGTTTTTT	CASSLMATGELFF
TRBV5-4	NA	NA	TRBJ1-2	TGTGCCAGCAGCATGACCACGCTTAACTATGGCTACACCTTC	CASSMTTLNYGYTF
TRBV5-6	NA	NA	TRBJ2-7	TGTGCCAGCAGCTTGAGGGGGGGCCCCATATACGAGCAGTACTTC	CASSLRGGPIYEQYF
TRBV19	NA	NA	TRBJ2-1	TGTGCCAGTAACCGGGACGGGTACAATGAGCAGTTCTTC	CASNRDGYNEQFF
TRBV7-9	NA	NA	TRBJ1-3	TGTGCCAGCAGCTTAGAGTACACCATATATTTT	CASSLEYTIYF